One and the same sample provided the 18 T cell receptor beta chains below, sequenced in a study of regulatory T cells in long-lasting Graves disease. The time point here: persistent/refractory GD, antithyroid drugs over 5 years with positive TRAb. From RNA extracted from PBMCs, the TCR library was made. Building of the TCR beta libraries involved iRepertoire HTBI primers and Arm-PCR of CDR3 regions. In TCRdb, the multiplex PCR reads were re-called with MiXCR into one record per CDR3 protein. The sample contains about 430,000 distinct CDR3 sequences, roughly a fifth of which appear only once. The sample consisted of peripheral blood mononuclear cells (PBMCs), taken when the disease was refractory, from a patient treated with antithyroid drugs. The receptor source for this set is a female donor with Graves disease.

This clonotype has only a few counts. This chain joins TRBV14 and TRBJ2-7; a possible D gene is TRBD1 (5 bases). This CDR3 has 16 amino acids. CDR1 SGHDN and CDR2 FVKESK come from the germline V gene. The V end was cut by 3 bases, the J end by 5 bases, with 20 bases between. CDR3: CASSHTVTREGNEQYF. The DNA for the CDR3 is TGTGCCAGCAGCCATACTGTCACCAGGGAAGGGAACGAGCAGTACTTC.

The table lists this clonotype with many counts. The rearrangement links TRBV27 to TRBJ2-7; 7 bases align to TRBD2. Per germline, CDR1 MNHEY and CDR2 SMNVEV (reference sequence). V shed 5 bases, J shed 7 bases, and the junction held 8 bases outside the gene matches. CDR3 size: 13 residues. The CDR3 loop reads CASSRPGGGEQYF. In nucleotides, the CDR3 is TGTGCCAGCAGTCGACCGGGGGGAGGTGAGCAGTACTTC.

This clonotype has at least ten counts. The rearrangement uses TRBV24-1 and TRBJ2-5; 10 bases are shared with TRBD1. J gave up 5 bases and V 2 bases, and 1 base lay outside the gene matches. CDR3 length: 14 residues. Germline CDR1 is KGHDR and CDR2 is SFDVKD. The CDR3 is CATSDSGQGETQYF. CDR3 nucleotide sequence: TGTGCCACCAGTGATTCGGGACAGGGGGAGACCCAGTACTTC.

The gene calls are TRBV19 and TRBJ1-2; no clear D. In germline, CDR1 is LNHDA, CDR2 SQIVND (reference sequence). The CDR3 extends over 11 amino acids. V was trimmed by 6 bases and J by 5 bases, leaving 7 bases between them. The DNA for the CDR3 is TGTGCCAGTAGCCAACCTTATGGCTACACCTTC. This translates into CASSQPYGYTF.

The CDR3 coding sequence is TGTGCCAGCAGCCCCTTTGAGCGCGTCGAGCAGTTCTTC. It codes for CASSPFERVEQFF. The chain combines TRBV5-5 with TRBJ2-1; D is uncertain. This CDR3 region has 13 residues. The V gene's germline CDR1 is SGHKS and CDR2 YYEKEE (reference sequence). With 4 bases removed from V and 10 bases from J, the gap between germline ends came to 15 bases.

This clonotype was seen once. This chain joins TRBV27 and TRBJ1-1; D not certain. Per the germline V gene, CDR1 is MNHEY and CDR2 is SMNVEV (reference sequence). The CDR3 covers 14 residues. Trimming removed 2 bases from V and 6 bases from J, with 13 bases in between. CDR3 in amino acids: CASSLIGVGSEAFF. For the CDR3, the DNA is TGTGCCAGCAGTTTAATCGGGGTCGGGTCTGAAGCTTTCTTT.

This clonotype was detected many times. This chain joins TRBV19 and TRBJ1-2; D may be TRBD1 (6 bases). The germline CDR1 and CDR2 sequences are LNHDA and SQIVND (reference sequence). Between the trimmed V and J ends, which lost 7 bases and 7 bases, there was a span of 16 bases. This CDR3 spans 13 amino acids. CDR3 sequence: CASTRTGLAGYTF. In DNA, the CDR3 is TGTGCCAGTACCCGAACAGGGTTGGCTGGCTACACCTTC. The full variable domain, with the rest looked up from reference TRBV19 and TRBJ1-2, is DGGITQSPKYLFRKEGQNVTLSCEQNLNHDAMYWYRQDPGQGLRLIYYSQIVNDFQKGDIAEGYSVSREKKESFPLTVTSAQKNPTAFYLCASTRTGLAGYTFGSGTRLTVV.

At least ten counts were recorded for this clonotype. The V call is TRBV28, the J call TRBJ2-2; 10 bases match TRBD1. J was trimmed by 5 bases and V by 5 bases; bases with no gene match: 8. CDR1 and CDR2 (germline): MDHEN, SYDVKM. The CDR3 sequence is 16 residues long. In nucleotides, the CDR3 is TGTGCCAGCAGTCATCCGGGACAGGGGATTACCGGGGAGCTGTTTTTT. This gives the protein CASSHPGQGITGELFF.

The J gene is TRBJ2-7, the V gene TRBV6-1; TRBD2 matches at 8 bases. V dropped 6 bases and J dropped 4; count of bases not matched to a gene: 5. The CDR3 covers 13 residues. From germline, CDR1 is MNHNS and CDR2 SASEGT. CDR3 in amino acids: CASRDQRGYEQYF. In nucleotides, the CDR3 is TGTGCCAGCAGGGATCAGCGGGGGTACGAGCAGTACTTC.

The chain links TRBV19 to TRBJ2-7, with D perhaps matching TRBD2 (6 bases). This CDR3 has 14 amino acids. In germline, CDR1 is LNHDA, CDR2 SQIVND (reference sequence). The V and J ends lost 3 bases and 2 bases respectively, with 11 bases between them. CDR3 sequence reads: CASSMRGLAYEQYF. Written as DNA, the CDR3 is TGTGCCAGTAGTATGAGGGGACTGGCCTACGAGCAGTACTTC.

Only a few counts were recorded for this clonotype. The CDR3 DNA sequence: TGTGCCTGGAGATGGGCAGGCGAGGGCACTGAAGCTTTCTTT. Protein: CAWRWAGEGTEAFF. The chain combines TRBV30 with TRBJ1-1; D is unclear. This CDR3 is built from 14 residues. V lost 3 bases to trimming and J lost 4 bases, with 15 bases between them. Germline CDR1 reads GTSNPN; CDR2 reads SVGIG (reference sequence).

This clonotype came up a few times. This chain joins TRBV29-1 and TRBJ1-2; 7 bases map to TRBD1. Germline assignment: CDR1 SQVTM and CDR2 ANQGSEA. The junction had 3 bases not matched to a gene; V was cut back by 3 bases and J by 2 bases. CDR3 size: 13 residues. Here the CDR3 reads CSVDTTGNYGYTF. The CDR3 region has the DNA TGCAGCGTTGATACGACAGGGAACTATGGCTACACCTTC.

The V and J genes are TRBV7-2 and TRBJ2-7; TRBD1 aligns across 11 bases. V gave up 5 bases and J gave up 2 bases; unmatched junction bases: 5. This CDR3 region has 15 residues. CDR1 is SGHTA and CDR2 is FQGNSA in the germline V gene. This CDR3 is CASSRTGQGAYEQYF. The CDR3 nucleotides are TGTGCCAGCAGCCGGACGGGACAGGGGGCCTACGAGCAGTACTTC.

A remark on this clonotype: The germline gene is not matched at one end of the junction; a read error may be the cause. V gene TRBV7-9 combines with J gene TRBJ2-7; D not certain. Germline V gene lookup returns CDR1 SEHNR and CDR2 FQNEAQ (reference sequence). This CDR3 region has 13 residues. CDR3 residues: CASSSGTTYGQYF. The CDR3 DNA sequence: TGTGCCAGCAGCTCCGGAACGACCTACGGGCAGTACTTC.

The chain is built from TRBV29-1 and TRBJ2-7; possibly TRBD1 or TRBD2 for D (5 bases each). CDR3 length: 14 amino acids. With 6 bases removed from V and 0 bases from J, the gap between germline ends came to 15 bases. Germline loops: CDR1 SQVTM, CDR2 ANQGSEA. For the CDR3, the DNA is TGCAGCGTAGCCGGGACGGCGAGCTCCTACGAGCAGTACTTC. Translation: CSVAGTASSYEQYF.

In its sample, this clonotype was seen many times. The CDR3 is CASSIGKSNQPQHF. CDR3 DNA: TGTGCCAGTAGTATCGGTAAGAGCAATCAGCCCCAGCATTTT. The chain has TRBV19 and TRBJ1-5; D remains unclear. The CDR3 loop spans 14 amino acids. Looked up from germline, CDR1 is LNHDA and CDR2 is SQIVND (reference sequence). V lost 3 bases and J 1 base, leaving 7 bases between the germline ends. Full variable domain (missing parts from reference TRBV19 and TRBJ1-5): DGGITQSPKYLFRKEGQNVTLSCEQNLNHDAMYWYRQDPGQGLRLIYYSQIVNDFQKGDIAEGYSVSREKKESFPLTVTSAQKNPTAFYLCASSIGKSNQPQHFGDGTRLSIL.

The V and J genes are TRBV20-1 and TRBJ2-7; TRBD1 agrees at 8 bases. Unmatched junction bases numbered 7, after V lost 0 bases and J lost 3 bases. CDR3 length equals 15 residues. Germline V lookup: CDR1 DFQATT, CDR2 SNEGSKA (reference sequence). CDR3 loop: CSARDVDRAGYEQYF. CDR3 bases: TGCAGTGCTAGAGATGTGGACAGGGCGGGCTACGAGCAGTACTTC.

The gene calls are TRBV5-1 and TRBJ2-4; D is unresolved. The V gene's germline CDR1 is SGHRS and CDR2 YFSETQ. Trimming pared 4 bases from V and 0 bases from J, leaving 14 bases between. This CDR3 contains 16 residues. The CDR3: CASSPDIVLAKNIQYF. DNA of the CDR3: TGCGCCAGCAGCCCCGACATCGTTCTAGCCAAAAACATTCAGTACTTC.